This entry lists 25 T cell receptor beta chains sequenced from one sample in a study of T-cell reconstitution after alpha-beta-depleted transplantation in children. For TCRbeta, the library was prepared with unique molecular identifiers. Via MiXCR, TCRdb re-called the PCR reads, giving one row per CDR3 protein. Of about 420,000 distinct CDR3 sequences in the sample, 9.5% to 13% were seen once. The sample was PBMCs from the stem cell graft donor, taken from the stem cell graft. The source is a human donor who donated a stem cell graft to a child with acute myeloid leukemia.

This clonotype was detected only a few times. This chain joins TRBV6-4 and TRBJ2-2; a weak D match, TRBD2 (6 bases). Per germline, CDR1 MRHNA and CDR2 SNTAGT. The CDR3 contains 21 residues. Trimming removed 6 bases from V and 1 base from J, with 30 bases in between. CDR3 residues: CASRRGRQLGRISGNTGELFF. CDR3 sequence (DNA): TGTGCCAGCAGACGAGGTCGGCAGCTGGGTCGGATTAGCGGGAACACCGGGGAGCTGTTTTTT.

This clonotype was seen repeatedly, ten times or more. The rearrangement links TRBV5-6 to TRBJ1-2; no clear D gene. CDR3 length: 12 residues. With 2 bases removed from V and 5 bases from J, the gap between germline ends came to 7 bases. Germline V lookup: CDR1 SGHDT, CDR2 YYEEEE. This CDR3 reads CASSLEQYGYTF. Here the CDR3 DNA reads TGTGCCAGCAGCTTAGAACAGTATGGCTACACCTTC.

This clonotype came up many times. The CDR3 loop reads CASSDTGGSYEQYV. The CDR3 DNA sequence: TGTGCCAGCAGTGATACAGGGGGATCCTACGAGCAGTACGTC. The chain carries TRBV6-1 and TRBJ2-7; TRBD1 aligns across 8 bases. J was trimmed by 1 base and V by 3 bases; bases with no gene match: 2. CDR1 is MNHNS and CDR2 is SASEGT in the germline V gene. The CDR3 length is 14 residues.

This clonotype was seen ten or more times. J is TRBJ1-4 and V is TRBV20-1; possibly TRBD1 for D (6 bases). The V end was cut by 5 bases, the J end by 5 bases, with 9 bases between. Germline lookup yields CDR1 DFQATT and CDR2 SNEGSKA (reference sequence). The CDR3 covers 12 residues. CDR3 in amino acids: CSAGQTNEKLFF. CDR3 sequence (DNA): TGCAGTGCTGGACAGACAAATGAAAAACTGTTTTTT.

This clonotype was observed a few times. This chain links TRBV5-6 with TRBJ2-4; D might be TRBD1 or TRBD2, each matching 5 bases. Trimming pared 1 base from V and 3 bases from J, leaving 8 bases between. Germline-derived CDR1 and CDR2 are SGHDT and YYEEEE. The CDR3 totals 14 residues. CDR3 in amino acids: CASSLKGSKNIQYF. In DNA form, the CDR3 reads TGTGCCAGCAGCTTGAAGGGGAGCAAAAACATTCAGTACTTC.

This clonotype came up a few times. The J gene is TRBJ2-7, the V gene TRBV6-1, with D perhaps assigned TRBD1 or TRBD2 (8 bases each). The germline V gene encodes CDR1 MNHNS and CDR2 SASEGT. Deletions cut 8 bases from V and 3 bases from J, with 20 bases between. The CDR3 runs 15 residues. The CDR3 coding sequence is TGTGCCAGCCAGGGGGCCGGGACTAGTATCTACGAGCAGTACTTC. This sequence encodes CASQGAGTSIYEQYF.

The V call is TRBV6-2 or TRBV6-3, the J call TRBJ2-5; 10 bases fit TRBD2. The CDR3 is 13 residues long. The trim removed 10 bases at V and 5 bases at J, leaving 7 bases unmatched. Germline CDR1 and CDR2: MNHEY and SVGEGT. CDR3 in DNA: TGTGCCACGACCCCTAGCGGGAGTGAGACCCAGTACTTC. It encodes CATTPSGSETQYF.

The chain is built from TRBV5-1 and TRBJ2-2; D perhaps matches TRBD2 (6 bases). CDR3 length equals 15 residues. Germline V gene lookup returns CDR1 SGHRS and CDR2 YFSETQ. Trimming shortened V by 5 bases and J by 0 bases, and 11 bases separated the two germline ends. The CDR3 protein is CASREGTANTGELFF. Written as DNA, the CDR3 is TGCGCCAGCAGGGAGGGGACCGCGAACACCGGGGAGCTGTTTTTT.

The J gene is TRBJ2-2, the V gene TRBV7-2, with 9 bases that match TRBD2. This CDR3 has 17 amino acids. Germline CDR1 is SGHTA and CDR2 is FQGNSA. J gave up 6 bases and V 1 base, and 9 bases lay outside the gene matches. The CDR3: CASSLVAGVFMAGELFF. The CDR3 DNA sequence: TGTGCCAGCAGCTTAGTAGCGGGAGTTTTTATGGCCGGGGAGCTGTTTTTT.

The chain uses TRBV15 and TRBJ2-7, with D possibly matching TRBD1 (5 bases). The germline CDR1 and CDR2 sequences are LNHNV and YYDKDF (reference sequence). The CDR3 length is 15 residues. V lost 0 bases, J lost 0 bases, and 9 bases lay in between. CDR3 DNA sequence: TGTGCCACCAGCAGAGAAAGGGGATACTCCTACGAGCAGTACTTC. Residues: CATSRERGYSYEQYF.

This clonotype was seen only a few times. V and J are TRBV6-2 or TRBV6-3 and TRBJ1-5; a weak D match, TRBD1 (5 bases). The CDR3 is 14 amino acids. V lost 4 bases and J lost 2, with 9 bases in between. Germline V gives CDR1 MNHEY, CDR2 SVGEGT. CDR3 sequence (DNA): TGTGCCAGCAGTTTCCCGGGGGGCAATCAGCCCCAGCATTTT. It is translated as CASSFPGGNQPQHF.

The rearrangement joins TRBV14 to TRBJ2-2; D uncertain. The germline CDR1 and CDR2 sequences are SGHDN and FVKESK. The CDR3 runs 14 residues. V shed 1 base and J shed 7 bases, with 10 bases lying between them. CDR3 nucleotide sequence: TGTGCCAGCAGCCAAGTAAGGGCTGGCGGGGAGCTGTTTTTT. It codes for CASSQVRAGGELFF.

The chain carries TRBV20-1 and TRBJ2-7; the D gene is possibly TRBD2 (6 bases). Between the trimmed V and J ends, which lost 3 bases and 4 bases, there was a span of 16 bases. The V gene's germline CDR1 is DFQATT and CDR2 SNEGSKA (reference sequence). This CDR3 has 14 residues. The CDR3 DNA reads as TGCAGTGCTAGGATGGTGGGACTCGGTTACGAGCAGTACTTC. Its protein product is CSARMVGLGYEQYF.

This clonotype was counted only a few times. V usage is TRBV3-1 and J usage is TRBJ1-4; unclear D gene. CDR1 is LGHDT, CDR2 YNNKEL, per germline (reference sequence). V was pared by 4 bases and J by 6 bases, with 15 bases between. This CDR3 is 15 amino acids long. This chain's CDR3 is CASSPFWGLDEKLFF. The CDR3 DNA reads TGTGCCAGCAGCCCTTTTTGGGGTCTCGATGAAAAACTGTTTTTT.

This clonotype was detected only a few times. J is TRBJ2-2 and V is TRBV12-3 or TRBV12-4; D gene unclear. The CDR3 sequence is 15 residues long. Trimming cost V 10 bases and J 1 base, with 16 bases left between them. The CDR3 reads CATKFRDLNTGELFF. Here the CDR3 DNA reads TGTGCCACCAAATTTCGAGACCTGAACACCGGGGAGCTGTTTTTT.

This clonotype was counted a few times. CDR3 region: CSAVAGAAQETQYF. CDR3 in DNA: TGCAGTGCCGTAGCGGGAGCCGCACAAGAGACCCAGTACTTC. The gene calls are TRBV20-1 and TRBJ2-5; 9 bases are shared with TRBD2. CDR1 and CDR2 (germline): DFQATT, SNEGSKA (reference sequence). After removal of 6 bases from V and 2 bases from J, the junction contained 7 bases not matched to a gene. The CDR3 is 14 residues long.

This clonotype was seen many times. J is TRBJ2-7 and V is TRBV15; D is uncertain. Trimming cost V 0 bases and J 6 bases, with 15 bases left between them. CDR1 is LNHNV and CDR2 is YYDKDF in the germline V gene (reference sequence). The CDR3 length is 15 residues. DNA for the CDR3: TGTGCCACCAGCAGAGATCGTGGGGTCGGTGGCGAGCAGTACTTC. Translated: CATSRDRGVGGEQYF.

This clonotype was observed many times. The chain uses TRBV5-1 and TRBJ1-6; D remains ambiguous. The CDR3 is 16 amino acids. Deletions cut 0 bases from V and 5 bases from J, with 12 bases between. Germline lookup yields CDR1 SGHRS and CDR2 YFSETQ. The DNA of the CDR3 is TGCGCCAGCAGCTTGGAGATAACCGGAAATAATTCACCCCTCCACTTT. Its protein product is CASSLEITGNNSPLHF.

J is TRBJ2-1 and V is TRBV20-1; D may be TRBD1 (6 bases). The CDR3 covers 16 residues. Germline V gives CDR1 DFQATT, CDR2 SNEGSKA (reference sequence). Trimming took off 1 base at V and 8 bases at J, with 21 bases between the two ends. CDR3 in DNA: TGCAGTGCTAGAGCCCCCGGTGAAGGACAGTTCGATGAGCAGTTCTTC. Its protein product is CSARAPGEGQFDEQFF.

This clonotype was counted a few times. The chain carries TRBV20-1 and TRBJ2-3, with 9 bases fitting TRBD2. Germline CDR1 is DFQATT and CDR2 is SNEGSKA (reference sequence). The CDR3 runs to 14 residues. V lost 0 bases and J lost 4; bases outside the gene matches: 2. The CDR3 DNA reads TGCAGTGCTAGAGAGACTAGCGGATCAGATACGCAGTATTTT. Translating it yields CSARETSGSDTQYF.

This clonotype was seen only a few times. The chain joins TRBV7-2 to TRBJ2-1, with 10 bases matching TRBD2. V lost 1 base to trimming and J lost 9 bases; unmatched junction nucleotides: 6. The CDR3 is 15 amino acids. The germline V gene has CDR1 SGHTA and CDR2 FQGNSA. The DNA for the CDR3 is TGTGCCAGCAGCTTAGGGACTAGCGGATTGGGTGAGCAGTTCTTC. As protein: CASSLGTSGLGEQFF.

At least ten counts were recorded for this clonotype. The chain combines TRBV29-1 with TRBJ2-1; 7 bases agree with TRBD2. The CDR3 sequence is 13 residues long. The V and J ends lost 5 bases and 9 bases, in that order; junction bases with no gene match: 10. CDR1 SQVTM and CDR2 ANQGSEA come from the germline V gene. CDR3 region: CSVPQLAFGEQFF. DNA for the CDR3: TGCAGCGTTCCCCAACTAGCGTTCGGTGAGCAGTTCTTC.

The chain links TRBV2 to TRBJ1-2; 7 positions agree with TRBD1. V lost 8 bases, J lost 7 bases, and 7 bases stayed unmatched. CDR1 is SNHLY and CDR2 is FYNNEI in the germline V gene. The CDR3 contains 12 residues. DNA for the CDR3: TGTGCCAGCCGACAGGGTCCGAGTGGCTACACCTTC. As protein: CASRQGPSGYTF.

This clonotype was observed a few times. The V and J genes are TRBV30 and TRBJ2-7; D is possibly TRBD2 (6 bases). CDR3 length: 14 amino acids. The germline CDR1 and CDR2 sequences are GTSNPN and SVGIG (reference sequence). Trimming took 4 bases from V and 0 from J, leaving 13 bases between them. The CDR3 loop reads CAWKEGPSSYEQYF. DNA of the CDR3: TGTGCCTGGAAGGAGGGACCTAGCTCCTACGAGCAGTACTTC.

This clonotype showed up just a few times. The chain carries TRBV10-3 and TRBJ1-6; 9 positions match TRBD1. The length of the CDR3 is 13 residues. V lost 10 bases and J lost 7; bases outside the gene matches: 5. Germline lookup yields CDR1 ENHRY and CDR2 SYGVKD. CDR3 sequence: CATHGQGNSPLHF. The CDR3 DNA follows: TGTGCCACCCACGGACAGGGGAATTCACCCCTCCACTTT.